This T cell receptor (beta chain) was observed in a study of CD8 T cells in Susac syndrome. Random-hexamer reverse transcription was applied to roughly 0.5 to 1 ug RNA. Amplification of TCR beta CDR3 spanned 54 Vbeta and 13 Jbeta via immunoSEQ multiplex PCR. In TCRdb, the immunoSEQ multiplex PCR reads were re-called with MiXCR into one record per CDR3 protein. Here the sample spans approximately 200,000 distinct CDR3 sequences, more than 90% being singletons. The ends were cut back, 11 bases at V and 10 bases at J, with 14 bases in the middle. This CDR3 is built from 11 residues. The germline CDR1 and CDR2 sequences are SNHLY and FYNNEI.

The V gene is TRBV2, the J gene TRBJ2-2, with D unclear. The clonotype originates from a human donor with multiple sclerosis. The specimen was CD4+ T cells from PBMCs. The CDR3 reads CAGPVVEELFF. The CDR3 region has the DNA TGTGCCGGACCGGTTGTCGAGGAGCTGTTTTTT.